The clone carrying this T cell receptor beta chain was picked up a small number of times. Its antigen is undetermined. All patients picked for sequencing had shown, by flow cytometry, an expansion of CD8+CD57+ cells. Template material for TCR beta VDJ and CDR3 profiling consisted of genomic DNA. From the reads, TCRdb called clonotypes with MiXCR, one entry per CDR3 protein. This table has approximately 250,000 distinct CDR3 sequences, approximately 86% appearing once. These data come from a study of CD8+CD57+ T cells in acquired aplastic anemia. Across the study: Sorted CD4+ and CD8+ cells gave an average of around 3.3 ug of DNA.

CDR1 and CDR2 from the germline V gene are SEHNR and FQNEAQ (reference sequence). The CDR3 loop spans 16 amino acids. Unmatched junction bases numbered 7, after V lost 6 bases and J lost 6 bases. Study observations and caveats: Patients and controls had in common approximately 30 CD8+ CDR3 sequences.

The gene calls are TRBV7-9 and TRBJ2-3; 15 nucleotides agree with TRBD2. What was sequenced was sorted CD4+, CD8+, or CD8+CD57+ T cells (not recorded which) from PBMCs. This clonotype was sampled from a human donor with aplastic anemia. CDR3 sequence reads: CASRQGLAGGPDTQYF. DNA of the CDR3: TGTGCCAGCAGACAGGGACTAGCGGGAGGTCCCGATACGCAGTATTTT.